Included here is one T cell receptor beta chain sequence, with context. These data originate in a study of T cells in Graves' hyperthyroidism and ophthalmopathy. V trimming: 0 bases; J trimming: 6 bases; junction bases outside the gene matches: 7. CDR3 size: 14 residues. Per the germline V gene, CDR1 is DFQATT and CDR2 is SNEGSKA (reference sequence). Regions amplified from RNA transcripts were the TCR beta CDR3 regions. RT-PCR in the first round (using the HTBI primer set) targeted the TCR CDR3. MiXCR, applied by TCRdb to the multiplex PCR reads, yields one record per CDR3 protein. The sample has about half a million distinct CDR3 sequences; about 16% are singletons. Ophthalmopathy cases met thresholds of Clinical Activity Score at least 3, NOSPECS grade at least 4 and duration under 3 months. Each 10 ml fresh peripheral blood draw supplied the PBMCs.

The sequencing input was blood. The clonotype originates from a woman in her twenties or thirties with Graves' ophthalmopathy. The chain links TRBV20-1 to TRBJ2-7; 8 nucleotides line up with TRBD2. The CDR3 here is CSARETGGPAEQYF. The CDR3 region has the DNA TGCAGTGCTAGAGAAACGGGAGGGCCGGCCGAGCAGTACTTC.